The clone carrying this TCR beta chain was counted many times. The source of the sample is a study of identical twins. TCRdb fed the 5' RACE reads into MiXCR, producing one record per CDR3 protein. Counted here are some 760,000 distinct CDR3 sequences, 15% to 20% occurring once; the ten biggest clones make up about 12%. The V segment lost 0 bases and the J segment 3 bases; nucleotides outside the gene matches: 5. This CDR3 is 15 amino acids long. The germline gives CDR1 ENHRY, CDR2 SYGVKD. This sample also appeared in a second study, on T cells expressing NK-cell markers. As that study records: Similarly, these clonotypes led the CD3+CD56-NKG2C+ fraction as well in a few donors.

The rearrangement joins TRBV10-3 to TRBJ2-7; 7 bases match TRBD1. The sequencing sample was made of PBMCs. The origin of this receptor is a woman aged 18-35 years in good health. CDR3 DNA sequence: TGTGCCATCAGTGAGTCTACGGGACAGAGCTACGAGCAGTACTTC. This encodes CAISESTGQSYEQYF.